The rows below give T cell receptor beta chains drawn from one sample of a study of T cell repertoires in cytomegalovirus infection. What these receptors recognize is not known. TCRdb re-called the reads with MiXCR, one entry per CDR3 protein. The table has approximately 730,000 distinct CDR3 sequences, about 27% seen once. Here the sequenced sample was cultured CD8+ T cells from PBMCs, taken from culture after CMV antigen stimulation. Receptor source: a human donor in good health (CMV status not recorded). Some clones in this sample may be carry-over from other donors' samples. The CDR3 runs from the conserved cysteine through the conserved F or W. A D gene is named only where the DNA matches it firmly. Size is stated for part of the rows, as once, few or many counts, or as a class when the clone is expanded.

clone_size	v_call	d_call	j_call	cdr3_aa	cdr3_nt
few	TRBV6-2/TRBV6-3	TRBD2	TRBJ2-5	CASSYSSTSGEQETQYF	TGTGCCAGCAGTTACTCGAGCACTAGCGGGGAACAAGAGACCCAGTACTTC
-	TRBV4-1	-	TRBJ2-1	CASSQGGLAVNEQFF	TGCGCCAGCAGCCAGGGGGGGCTAGCGGTGAATGAGCAGTTCTTC
few	TRBV7-9	-	TRBJ1-2	CASSLVVREDGYTF	TGTGCCAGCAGCTTAGTAGTAAGGGAAGACGGCTACACCTTC
-	TRBV27	TRBD1	TRBJ2-3	CASSLSRTGGWATDTQYF	TGTGCCAGCAGTTTATCCCGGACAGGGGGGTGGGCAACAGATACGCAGTATTTT
many	TRBV7-2	-	TRBJ2-1	CASSVRGNEQFF	TGTGCCAGCAGCGTCAGGGGTAATGAGCAGTTCTTC
-	TRBV12-3/TRBV12-4	-	TRBJ2-5	CASSLGGTPRGETQYF	TGTGCCAGCAGTTTAGGGGGGACTCCCCGGGGGGAGACCCAGTACTTC
-	TRBV2	TRBD2	TRBJ2-1	CASIPGLAPNEQFF	TGTGCCAGCATTCCGGGACTAGCGCCCAATGAGCAGTTCTTC
-	TRBV12-5	TRBD1	TRBJ2-7	CASGLGQGGYEQYF	TGTGCTAGTGGTCTAGGACAGGGAGGATACGAGCAGTACTTC
few	TRBV7-9	-	TRBJ2-5	CASSPWLRPQETQYF	TGTGCCAGCAGCCCCTGGTTGCGACCCCAAGAGACCCAGTACTTC
-	TRBV20-1	TRBD1	TRBJ1-5	CSAKQGYNQPQHF	TGCAGTGCAAAACAGGGGTATAATCAGCCCCAGCATTTT
-	TRBV6-1	-	TRBJ2-2	CASSVGHTGELFF	TGTGCCAGCAGTGTCGGACACACCGGGGAGCTGTTTTTT
few	TRBV7-9	TRBD1	TRBJ1-5	CASSLSSGQGFHQPQHF	TGTGCCAGCAGCTTAAGCTCGGGACAGGGGTTCCATCAGCCCCAGCATTTT
few	TRBV4-1	TRBD2	TRBJ2-3	CASSHPRSGGETDTQYF	TGCGCCAGCAGCCACCCGAGGAGCGGGGGCGAGACAGATACGCAGTATTTT
-	TRBV2	-	TRBJ1-1	CASSTHIEAFF	TGTGCCAGCAGTACCCACATTGAAGCTTTCTTT
-	TRBV20-1	-	TRBJ1-2	CSGLVSGLPLTNYGYTF	TGCAGTGGACTCGTTAGCGGACTCCCACTCACCAACTATGGCTACACCTTC
-	TRBV19	-	TRBJ1-1	CASIGVDGRLAYTAFF	TGTGCCAGTATAGGGGTCGATGGGCGGCTTGCGTATACGGCTTTCTTT
-	TRBV19	-	TRBJ1-1	CASSIAGHTEAFF	TGTGCCAGTAGTATCGCAGGGCACACTGAAGCTTTCTTT
few	TRBV4-1	TRBD1	TRBJ2-7	CASSLQRGDRGYEQYF	TGCGCCAGCAGCCTCCAACGCGGGGACAGGGGGTACGAGCAGTACTTC
-	TRBV4-1	-	TRBJ1-6	CASSQGPGVESPLHF	TGCGCCAGCAGCCAAGGTCCCGGAGTAGAATCACCCCTCCACTTT
-	TRBV7-8	-	TRBJ2-2	CASTRMMGGSHRRNTGELFF	TGTGCCAGCACCAGAATGATGGGCGGTAGTCACCGACGGAACACCGGGGAGCTGTTTTTT
few	TRBV2	-	TRBJ2-7	CASSESNYEQYF	TGTGCCAGCAGTGAATCAAACTACGAGCAGTACTTC
-	TRBV4-2	TRBD1	TRBJ1-2	CASQGVYGYTF	TGTGCCAGTCAGGGGGTGTATGGCTACACCTTC
-	TRBV13	TRBD2	TRBJ2-3	CASSSERASGGPTDTQYF	TGTGCCAGCAGCTCAGAGAGGGCTAGCGGGGGGCCAACAGATACGCAGTATTTT
few	TRBV4-3	TRBD2	TRBJ2-3	CASRRTSGGAPDTQYF	TGCGCCAGCAGAAGGACTAGCGGGGGGGCCCCAGATACGCAGTATTTT
few	TRBV6-6	TRBD2	TRBJ2-1	CASSYGAGGPWGNEQFF	TGTGCCAGCAGTTACGGGGCGGGGGGGCCTTGGGGCAATGAGCAGTTCTTC
many	TRBV7-6	TRBD2	TRBJ2-1	CASSSSTGGYNEQFF	TGTGCCAGCAGCTCTTCAACGGGGGGATATAATGAGCAGTTCTTC
many	TRBV7-2	-	TRBJ1-4	CASSSITTAPKLFF	TGTGCCAGCAGCTCTATTACGACAGCACCTAAACTGTTTTTT
few	TRBV12-5	TRBD2	TRBJ2-1	CASGLPSGGIYNEQFF	TGTGCTAGTGGTTTGCCTAGCGGGGGTATCTACAATGAGCAGTTCTTC
-	TRBV7-9	-	TRBJ2-2	CASMDWTRNTGELFF	TGTGCCAGCATGGATTGGACAAGAAACACCGGGGAGCTGTTTTTT
many	TRBV27	-	TRBJ1-2	CASSLSTSGTNYGYTF	TGTGCCAGCAGTTTATCGACGTCAGGGACTAACTATGGCTACACCTTC
-	TRBV9	-	TRBJ1-3	CATSRANTIYF	TGTGCCACTTCACGGGCGAACACCATATATTTT
-	TRBV3-1	-	TRBJ1-1	CASSQDYGAALSLNTEAFF	TGTGCCAGCAGCCAAGATTATGGGGCAGCTCTTTCTCTGAACACTGAAGCTTTCTTT
many	TRBV4-1	-	TRBJ2-2	CASSQVYPKGSGELFF	TGCGCCAGCAGCCAAGTATATCCGAAGGGGTCCGGGGAGCTGTTTTTT
-	TRBV7-6	-	TRBJ2-1	CASSPGEGGISSYNEQFF	TGTGCCAGCAGCCCCGGTGAAGGCGGGATAAGCTCCTACAATGAGCAGTTCTTC
few	TRBV4-3	-	TRBJ1-2	CASSRFLGIQKTGYTF	TGCGCCAGCAGCCGTTTTTTGGGTATCCAGAAGACTGGCTACACCTTC
-	TRBV7-6	-	TRBJ1-2	CASSLGPQDYGYTF	TGTGCCAGCAGCCTGGGGCCACAGGACTATGGCTACACCTTC
many	TRBV11-3	-	TRBJ2-7	CASSLDPGHAYEQYF	TGTGCCAGCAGCTTAGATCCAGGACATGCATACGAGCAGTACTTC
-	TRBV11-2	TRBD1	TRBJ2-2	CASSLRAGGDTGELFF	TGTGCCAGCAGCTTAAGGGCAGGGGGCGATACCGGGGAGCTGTTTTTT
few	TRBV7-6	-	TRBJ2-5	CASSLGTVPYQETQYF	TGTGCCAGCAGCTTAGGGACAGTACCGTACCAAGAGACCCAGTACTTC
many	TRBV7-9	-	TRBJ1-1	CASSRPRNTEAFF	TGTGCCAGCAGCCGTCCCCGGAACACTGAAGCTTTCTTT
many	TRBV7-2	-	TRBJ2-1	CASSWSTGGSNEQFF	TGTGCCAGCAGCTGGAGCACAGGTGGAAGCAATGAGCAGTTCTTC
few	TRBV11-2	-	TRBJ1-2	CASRLTSANYGYTF	TGTGCCAGCAGGCTTACCTCGGCTAACTATGGCTACACCTTC
-	TRBV3-1	TRBD1	TRBJ1-2	CASSLIRDSPLYGYTF	TGTGCCAGCAGCCTGATTCGGGACAGCCCGCTCTATGGCTACACCTTC
-	TRBV10-3	-	TRBJ1-1	CAISDPPRGGLWTEAFF	TGTGCCATCAGTGATCCTCCTCGGGGGGGGCTATGGACTGAAGCTTTCTTT
-	TRBV5-1	-	TRBJ1-1	CASSTAQGTEAFF	TGCGCCAGCAGCACGGCACAGGGTACTGAAGCTTTCTTT
-	TRBV28	-	TRBJ1-5	CASSLGLGASNPPQHF	TGTGCCAGCAGTTTAGGACTGGGGGCGAGCAATCCGCCCCAGCATTTT
-	TRBV2	-	TRBJ2-3	CASSEARERYTDTQYF	TGTGCCAGCAGTGAAGCGCGCGAGAGGTACACAGATACGCAGTATTTT
-	TRBV7-9	-	TRBJ2-7	CASSFAGNSYEQYF	TGTGCCAGCAGCTTCGCAGGGAACTCCTACGAGCAGTACTTC